The clone carrying this T cell receptor (beta chain) has a single count. The sample is drawn from a study of control samples from healthy donors and cancer patients. Trimming took off 6 bases at V and 0 bases at J, with 11 bases between the two ends. CDR3 length equals 14 residues. CDR1 and CDR2 (germline): MNHEY, SVGAGI. Assay used: immunoSEQ multiplex PCR; TCRdb lists only in-frame clones, some missing. Among about 92,000 clones, roughly four fifths were seen once, and the ten largest hold around a tenth. The sequence was collected from a woman aged 55-69 years in good health. Material: blood. The rearrangement uses TRBV6-5 and TRBJ1-1; D ambiguous. The CDR3: CASREGRLNTEAFF. CDR3 DNA: TGTGCCAGCAGGGAGGGCCGGCTGAACACTGAAGCTTTCTTT.